A single sample gave rise to the 5 T cell receptor beta chains below, sequenced in a study of T cells in Graves' hyperthyroidism and ophthalmopathy (dated by TCRdb to 2018 to 2020). The library was built by means of multiplex PCR. Instrument used: Illumina HiSeq 2000. The TCR beta CDR3 regions were amplified from RNA transcripts. The first round of RT-PCR for the TCR CDR3 was performed with the HTBI primer set and the Qiagen OneStep RT-PCR kit. The raw public reads went through TCRdb reprocessing: fastp at Q25, MiXCR clone calling, in-frame beta chains kept. CDR3 protein sequences are deduplicated, and each keeps its most common genes and DNA. Recorded for this sample are around 690,000 distinct CDR3 sequences; around 21% of them occurred a single time. 34% of the sample is held by the ten biggest clonotypes. Material: blood. The source is a man younger than 40 with Graves' ophthalmopathy.

This clonotype was observed many times. This chain uses TRBV3-1 with TRBJ1-2; 7 nucleotides match TRBD1. J lost 7 bases, V lost 0 bases, and 5 bases had no gene match. CDR1 and CDR2 from the germline V gene are LGHDT and YNNKEL (reference sequence). The CDR3 sequence is 14 residues long. The CDR3 spells CASSQDYRGGGYTF. Here the CDR3 DNA reads TGTGCCAGCAGCCAAGACTACAGGGGCGGTGGCTACACCTTC.

The sample holds a few counts of this clonotype. CDR3: CATSLGGQMNTEAFF. The CDR3 DNA sequence: TGTGCCACCAGCCTTGGTGGGCAGATGAACACTGAAGCTTTCTTT. The chain recombines TRBV15 with TRBJ1-1, with D hard to call. CDR1 and CDR2 (germline): LNHNV, YYDKDF (reference sequence). This CDR3 has 15 amino acids. The ends were cut back, 5 bases at V and 0 bases at J, with 13 bases in the middle.

This chain joins TRBV5-4 and TRBJ2-1; 11 nucleotides line up with TRBD1. The CDR3 totals 16 residues. V trimming: 4 bases; J trimming: 4 bases; junction bases outside the gene matches: 7. Germline CDR1 reads SGHNT; CDR2 reads YYREEE (reference sequence). CDR3 sequence: CASSATGTGGYNEQFF. The CDR3 coding sequence is TGTGCCAGCAGCGCCACCGGGACAGGGGGTTACAATGAGCAGTTCTTC.

V gene TRBV11-2 combines with J gene TRBJ2-1, with 11 bases that match TRBD2. This CDR3 spans 13 amino acids. The V gene end was trimmed by 5 bases and the J gene end by 10 bases; junction bases not matched to a gene: 4. The V gene's germline CDR1 is SGHAT and CDR2 FQNNGV. The DNA for the CDR3 is TGTGCCAGCAGCCGGGTAGCGGGAGGGGAGCAGTTCTTC. This translates into CASSRVAGGEQFF.

This clonotype was found a few times. V is TRBV5-1 and J is TRBJ2-3, with 8 bases fitting TRBD2. The V and J ends lost 2 bases and 1 base, in that order; junction bases with no gene match: 6. Germline values: CDR1 SGHRS, CDR2 YFSETQ. The CDR3 has 16 residues. The CDR3 loop reads CASSLGATSGTDTQYF. In nucleotides, the CDR3 is TGCGCCAGCAGCTTAGGAGCGACTAGCGGCACAGATACGCAGTATTTT.